The clone carrying this T cell receptor (beta chain) was counted only a few times. Construction of the TCR beta libraries employed iRepertoire HTBI primers in conjunction with Arm-PCR of CDR3 regions. TCRdb redid the calling of the multiplex PCR reads with MiXCR, one entry per CDR3 protein. The sample carries a few hundred thousand distinct CDR3 sequences, less than 25% recorded once. The CDR3 runs 18 residues. Germline V gene data show CDR1 as SGHVS and CDR2 as FQNEAQ. Deletions cut 2 bases from V and 2 bases from J, with 21 bases between. The data stem from a study of regulatory T cells in long-lasting Graves disease. The wider study: The definition of persistent Graves' disease was over 5 years of antithyroid drugs with positive TSH receptor antibodies.

Time point reported: persistent/refractory GD, antithyroid drugs over 5 years with positive TRAb. TCR sequences were obtained from RNA taken from PBMCs. The chain recombines TRBV7-8 with TRBJ1-2, with D possibly TRBD1 on 6 matching bases. The source was peripheral blood mononuclear cells (PBMCs), collected when the disease was refractory, from a patient treated with antithyroid drugs. The sequence derives from a female donor with Graves disease. CDR3 DNA: TGTGCCAGCAGCTTAATGACAGGATCTAATCGAAACAACTATGGCTACACCTTC. It codes for CASSLMTGSNRNNYGYTF.